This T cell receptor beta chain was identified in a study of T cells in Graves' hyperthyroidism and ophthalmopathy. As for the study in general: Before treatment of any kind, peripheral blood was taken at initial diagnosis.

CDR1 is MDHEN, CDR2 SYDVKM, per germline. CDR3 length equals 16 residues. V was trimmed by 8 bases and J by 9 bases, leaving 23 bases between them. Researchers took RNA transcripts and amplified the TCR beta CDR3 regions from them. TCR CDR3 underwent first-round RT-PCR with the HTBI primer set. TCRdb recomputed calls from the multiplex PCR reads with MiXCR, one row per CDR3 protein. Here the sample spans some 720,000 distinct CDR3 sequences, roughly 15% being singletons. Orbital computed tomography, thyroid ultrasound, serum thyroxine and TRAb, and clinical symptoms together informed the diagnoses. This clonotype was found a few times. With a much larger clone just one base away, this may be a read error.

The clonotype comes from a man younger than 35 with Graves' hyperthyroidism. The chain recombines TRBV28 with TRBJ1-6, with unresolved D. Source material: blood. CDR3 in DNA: TGTGCCAGCTATCCGACCGGTCCAAGAACTGCTTCACCCCTCCACTTT. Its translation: CASYPTGPRTASPLHF.